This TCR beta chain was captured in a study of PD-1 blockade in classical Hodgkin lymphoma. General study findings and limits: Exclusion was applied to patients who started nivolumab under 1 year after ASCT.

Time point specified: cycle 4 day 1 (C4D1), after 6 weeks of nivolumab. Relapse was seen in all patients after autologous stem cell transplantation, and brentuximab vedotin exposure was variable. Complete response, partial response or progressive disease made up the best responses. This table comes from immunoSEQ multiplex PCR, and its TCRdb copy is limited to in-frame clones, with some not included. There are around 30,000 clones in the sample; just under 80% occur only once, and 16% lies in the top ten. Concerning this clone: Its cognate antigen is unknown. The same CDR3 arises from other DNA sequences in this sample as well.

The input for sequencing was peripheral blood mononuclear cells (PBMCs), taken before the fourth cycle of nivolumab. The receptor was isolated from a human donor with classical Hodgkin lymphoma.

CDR3: CASSLAGLGNTIYF. The CDR3 DNA follows: TGTGCCAGCAGTTTAGCTGGACTTGGAAACACCATATATTTT. The chain is built from TRBV28 and TRBJ1-3; D uncertain. Germline V lookup: CDR1 MDHEN, CDR2 SYDVKM. This CDR3 region has 14 residues. V gave up 2 bases and J gave up 3 bases, with 8 bases separating them.